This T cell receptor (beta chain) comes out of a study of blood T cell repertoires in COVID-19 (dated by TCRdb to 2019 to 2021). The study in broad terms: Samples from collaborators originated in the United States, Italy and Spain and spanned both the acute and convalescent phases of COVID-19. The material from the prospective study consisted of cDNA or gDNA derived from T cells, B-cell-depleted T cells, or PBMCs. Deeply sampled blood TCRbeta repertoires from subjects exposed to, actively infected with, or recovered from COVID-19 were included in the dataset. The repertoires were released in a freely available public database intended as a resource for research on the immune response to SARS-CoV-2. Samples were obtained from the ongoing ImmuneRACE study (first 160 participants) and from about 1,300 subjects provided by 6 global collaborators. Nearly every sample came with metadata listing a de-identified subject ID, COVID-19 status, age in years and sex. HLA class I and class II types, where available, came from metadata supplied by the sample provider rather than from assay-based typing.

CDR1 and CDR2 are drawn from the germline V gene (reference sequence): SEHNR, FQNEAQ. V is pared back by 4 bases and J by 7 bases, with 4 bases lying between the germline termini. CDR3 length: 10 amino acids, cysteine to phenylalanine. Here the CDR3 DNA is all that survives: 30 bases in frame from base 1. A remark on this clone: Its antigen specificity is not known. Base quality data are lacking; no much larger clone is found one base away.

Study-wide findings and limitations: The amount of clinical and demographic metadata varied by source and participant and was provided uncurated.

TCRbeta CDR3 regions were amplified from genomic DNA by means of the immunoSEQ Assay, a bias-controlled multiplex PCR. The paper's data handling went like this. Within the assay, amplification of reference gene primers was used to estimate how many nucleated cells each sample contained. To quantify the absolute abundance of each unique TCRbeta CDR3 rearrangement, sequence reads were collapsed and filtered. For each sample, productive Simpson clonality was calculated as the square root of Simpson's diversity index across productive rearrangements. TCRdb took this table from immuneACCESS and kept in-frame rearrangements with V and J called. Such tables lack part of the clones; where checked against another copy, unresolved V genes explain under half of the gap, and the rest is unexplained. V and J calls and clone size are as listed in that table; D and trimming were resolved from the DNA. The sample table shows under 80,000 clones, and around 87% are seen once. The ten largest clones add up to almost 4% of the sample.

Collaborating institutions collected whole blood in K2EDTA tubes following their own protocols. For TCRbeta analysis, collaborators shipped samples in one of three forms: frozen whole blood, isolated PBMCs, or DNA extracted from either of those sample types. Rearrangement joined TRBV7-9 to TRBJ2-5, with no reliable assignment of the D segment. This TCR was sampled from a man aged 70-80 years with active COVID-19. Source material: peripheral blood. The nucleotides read TGTGCCAGCAGCTCGGGGACCCAGTACTTC. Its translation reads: CASSSGTQYF.